One sample yielded the 24 T cell receptor beta chains listed below, sequenced in a study of blood T cell repertoires in COVID-19. Measured with immunoSEQ multiplex PCR; TCRdb has only the in-frame clones, and not every one. Counted here are 200,000 to 250,000 clones, approximately 90% occurring once; the ten biggest clones make up roughly 2.8%. The sequenced material came from PBMCs or T cells enriched from blood (not recorded which). Receptors were obtained from a woman in her 30s who had recovered from COVID-19.

Here the CDR3 DNA reads TGTGCCAGCAGCTCCCCGGGGTCACCATACAATGAGCAGTTCTTC. It translates to CASSSPGSPYNEQFF. This chain joins TRBV7-6 and TRBJ2-1; tentative D call: TRBD2 (5 bases). CDR1 SGHVS and CDR2 FNYEAQ come from the germline V gene. The V gene lost 4 bases and the J gene lost 4 bases, with 14 bases spanning the gap. The CDR3 runs to 15 residues.

V is TRBV12-3 or TRBV12-4 and J is TRBJ2-1; maybe TRBD1 (6 bases). Trimming left V 5 bases short and J 7 bases short, with 9 bases between. This CDR3 contains 12 residues. In DNA form, the CDR3 reads TGTGCCAGCAGTGTCACAGGGAATGAGCAGTTCTTC. Protein sequence: CASSVTGNEQFF.

A note on this clone: At one boundary the junction diverges from the germline segment, which might be a read error. This chain uses TRBV4-2 with TRBJ1-6; D might be TRBD1 (6 bases). Germline V CDR1 and CDR2: LGHNA, YNFKEQ. This CDR3 is built from 14 residues. The CDR3 DNA reads as TGTGCCAGCAGACAAGGGTCAGGGGATTCACCCCTCCACTTT. Translation gives CASRQGSGDSPLHF.

The chain is built from TRBV5-1 and TRBJ2-3; 11 positions agree with TRBD2. Trimming took 1 base from V and 4 from J; bases not matched to a gene: 8. The CDR3 runs 17 residues. CDR1 is SGHRS and CDR2 is YFSETQ in the germline V gene. The CDR3 spells CASSLFSGGAGADTQYF. CDR3 coding DNA: TGCGCCAGCAGCTTGTTTAGCGGGGGGGCCGGGGCAGATACGCAGTATTTT.

The J gene is TRBJ2-2, the V gene TRBV5-1; 10 bases are a match to TRBD2. Looked up from germline, CDR1 is SGHRS and CDR2 is YFSETQ. Trimming at V came to 0 bases and at J to 7 bases, leaving 6 bases not matched to a gene. The CDR3 sequence is 16 residues long. The chain's CDR3 is CASSLDFSGGIGELFF. Written as DNA, the CDR3 is TGCGCCAGCAGCTTGGACTTTAGCGGGGGGATCGGGGAGCTGTTTTTT.

The chain couples TRBV3-1 (or the pseudogene TRBV3-2) to TRBJ2-1; weak D call: TRBD2 (6 bases). The CDR3 has 19 amino acids. V dropped 4 bases and J dropped 0 bases, with 22 bases sitting between them. Germline V CDR1 and CDR2: LGHDT, YNNKEL (reference sequence). Written as DNA, the CDR3 is TGTGCCAGCAGCCCCAGTACGGGAGTCCTGGAGAGCTCCTACAATGAGCAGTTCTTC. Encoded protein: CASSPSTGVLESSYNEQFF.

The chain has TRBV7-3 and TRBJ1-1; TRBD1 is a possible D gene (6 bases). The germline V and J ends were trimmed by 5 bases and 2 bases, with 9 bases remaining between them. The CDR3 length is 13 residues. CDR1 SGHTA and CDR2 FQGTGA come from the germline V gene. CDR3 sequence reads: CASSEQGNTEAFF. The CDR3 DNA reads as TGTGCCAGCAGCGAACAGGGAAACACTGAAGCTTTCTTT.

The J gene is TRBJ2-1, the V gene TRBV27; 9 bases fit TRBD1. The V and J ends lost 1 base and 5 bases, in that order; junction bases with no gene match: 6. This CDR3 spans 16 amino acids. The germline gives CDR1 MNHEY, CDR2 SMNVEV (reference sequence). CDR3 residues: CASSLLYRGRDNEQFF. Written as DNA, the CDR3 is TGTGCCAGCAGTTTATTATACAGGGGGCGAGACAATGAGCAGTTCTTC.

This clone was observed a few times. The CDR3 DNA follows: TGTGCCAGCAGCCCATGGGGTAGCGGGACCTACGAGCAGTACTTC. Translating it yields CASSPWGSGTYEQYF. This chain connects TRBV5-6 to TRBJ2-7, with 8 positions matching TRBD2. V shed 4 bases, J shed 2 bases, and the junction held 8 bases outside the gene matches. This CDR3 is 15 amino acids long. Germline V gives CDR1 SGHDT, CDR2 YYEEEE.

The V call is TRBV6-5, the J call TRBJ2-7, with D possibly being TRBD1 (6 bases). V shed 0 bases and J shed 3 bases, with 15 bases lying between them. The CDR3 is 16 amino acids. Per germline, CDR1 MNHEY and CDR2 SVGAGI. CDR3 sequence reads: CASSYSQTGTFYEQYF. The CDR3 coding sequence is TGTGCCAGCAGTTACTCCCAGACAGGAACCTTCTACGAGCAGTACTTC.

CDR3 sequence: CASSFDVTGGAEAFF. CDR3 DNA: TGTGCCAGCAGCTTCGACGTAACAGGGGGTGCTGAAGCTTTCTTT. This chain uses TRBV5-4 with TRBJ1-1; 8 bases line up with TRBD1. The CDR3 is 15 amino acids. V dropped 2 bases and J dropped 6; count of bases not matched to a gene: 9. From germline, CDR1 is SGHNT and CDR2 YYREEE (reference sequence).

The J gene is TRBJ2-5, the V gene TRBV4-3, with a tentative D call TRBD2 (5 bases). CDR1 and CDR2 from the germline V gene are LGHNA and YSLEER. The CDR3 extends over 15 amino acids. Trimming cost V 3 bases and J 2 bases, with 13 bases left between them. The chain's CDR3 is CASSHVAGIQETQYF. The CDR3 nucleotides are TGCGCCAGCAGCCACGTCGCCGGGATTCAAGAGACCCAGTACTTC.

This clone was observed a single time. The genes are TRBV27 and TRBJ1-2; D call uncertain. Germline assignment: CDR1 MNHEY and CDR2 SMNVEV (reference sequence). Trimming removed 5 bases at V and 4 bases at J, with 11 bases between. The CDR3 contains 13 residues. This chain's CDR3 is CASSPSSFYGYTF. CDR3 DNA sequence: TGTGCCAGCAGTCCCTCGAGCTTCTATGGCTACACCTTC.

The chain uses TRBV5-1 and TRBJ2-1; tentative D call: TRBD2 (5 bases). CDR1 is SGHRS and CDR2 is YFSETQ in the germline V gene. V dropped 9 bases and J dropped 0 bases, with 7 bases sitting between them. CDR3 length: 12 residues. The CDR3 loop is CATGVSYNEQFF. Here the CDR3 DNA reads TGCGCCACCGGGGTCTCCTACAATGAGCAGTTCTTC.

The chain combines TRBV4-1 with TRBJ2-1, with a weak D call TRBD1 (5 bases). Trimming left V 7 bases short and J 3 bases short, with 16 bases between. The CDR3 runs to 15 residues. Germline V gene lookup returns CDR1 MGHRA and CDR2 YSYEKL. CDR3: CASNLKGSSYNEQFF. CDR3 nucleotide sequence: TGCGCCAGCAATCTGAAGGGGTCCAGCTACAATGAGCAGTTCTTC.

The chain is built from TRBV3-1 (or the pseudogene TRBV3-2) and TRBJ1-2; no clear D. V lost 0 bases, J lost 7 bases, and 15 bases lay in between. There are 15 residues in the CDR3. Looked up from germline, CDR1 is LGHDT and CDR2 is YNNKEL (reference sequence). In DNA form, the CDR3 reads TGTGCCAGCAGCCAAGATTTGCCGGGATCGGGTGGCTACACCTTC. Its protein product is CASSQDLPGSGGYTF.

The gene calls are TRBV11-2 and TRBJ1-1, with TRBD1 identical over 11 bases. The V and J ends lost 3 bases and 4 bases, in that order; junction bases with no gene match: 10. Germline CDR1 SGHAT, CDR2 FQNNGV. The CDR3 length is 17 residues. The CDR3 bases are TGTGCCAGCAGCTTCGGGACAGGGGGACCTGATGGCACTGAAGCTTTCTTT. This gives the protein CASSFGTGGPDGTEAFF.

The chain carries TRBV7-2 and TRBJ2-3; weak D call: TRBD2 (6 bases). The V end was cut by 2 bases, the J end by 2 bases, with 11 bases between. CDR3 length: 15 amino acids. CDR1 SGHTA and CDR2 FQGNSA come from the germline V gene. The CDR3 here is CASSLLAANTDTQYF. CDR3 nucleotides: TGTGCCAGCAGCTTATTAGCGGCAAACACAGATACGCAGTATTTT.

The rearrangement links TRBV12-3 or TRBV12-4 to TRBJ1-5; possibly TRBD1 for D (5 bases). Between the trimmed V and J ends, which lost 6 bases and 4 bases, there was a span of 10 bases. The CDR3 runs to 13 residues. The CDR3 spells CASRQGRNQPQHF. CDR3 sequence (DNA): TGTGCCAGCAGGCAGGGTCGAAATCAGCCCCAGCATTTT.

This chain uses TRBV7-3 with TRBJ2-3; 11 bases line up with TRBD1. V shed 2 bases, J shed 5 bases, and the junction held 3 bases outside the gene matches. The CDR3 length is 15 residues. Germline values: CDR1 SGHTA, CDR2 FQGTGA. The DNA for the CDR3 is TGTGCCAGCAGCTTATCGGGACAGGGGGGAGATACGCAGTATTTT. It encodes CASSLSGQGGDTQYF.

The gene calls are TRBV3-1 (or the pseudogene TRBV3-2) and TRBJ1-2, with TRBD1 matching over 8 bases. From germline, CDR1 is LGHDT and CDR2 YNNKEL (reference sequence). The CDR3 covers 16 residues. V shed 4 bases and J 4 bases; nucleotides not matched to a gene: 11. CDR3 nucleotide sequence: TGTGCCAGCAGCCCGCGGACAGGGAGGATGGGCTATGGCTACACCTTC. It yields the protein CASSPRTGRMGYGYTF.

This clone was recorded only once. The chain employs TRBV5-1 and TRBJ2-5; D is perhaps TRBD1 (5 bases). Germline CDR1 SGHRS, CDR2 YFSETQ. CDR3 length: 16 amino acids. Between the trimmed V and J ends, which lost 3 bases and 5 bases, there was a span of 20 bases. CDR3 region: CASSSGPSQDLETQYF. CDR3 coding DNA: TGCGCCAGCAGCTCTGGCCCATCACAGGACCTGGAGACCCAGTACTTC.

V usage is TRBV5-1 and J usage is TRBJ1-1, with D unresolved. The CDR3 contains 13 residues. Germline CDR1 reads SGHRS; CDR2 reads YFSETQ. Deletions cut 1 base from V and 4 bases from J, with 8 bases between. The CDR3 nucleotides are TGCGCCAGCAGCTTGAGAGGGATCACTGAAGCTTTCTTT. It is translated as CASSLRGITEAFF.

This sequence joins TRBV6-2 or TRBV6-3 and TRBJ1-2, with TRBD1 matching 8 bases. The trim removed 6 bases at V and 3 bases at J, leaving 6 bases unmatched. The CDR3 runs to 14 residues. Germline CDR1 and CDR2: MNHEY and SVGEGT. The CDR3 here is CASSRTGRDYGYTF. CDR3 coding DNA: TGTGCCAGCAGCCGGACAGGGAGAGACTATGGCTACACCTTC.